The following is a TCR beta chain sequence with its context. Its antigen is undetermined. Researchers amplified the TCR beta CDR3 regions from RNA transcripts. The HTBI primer set drove a first-round RT-PCR of the TCR CDR3. One entry per CDR3 protein, called by TCRdb with MiXCR from the multiplex PCR reads. The sample shows about 420,000 distinct CDR3 sequences, 15% to 19% of them seen only once. The record originates from a study of T cells in Graves' hyperthyroidism and ophthalmopathy. Study results and caveats: A model using 13 V-J features told ophthalmopathy apart from stable hyperthyroidism.

CDR1 is SGHTA, CDR2 FQGNSA, per germline. V was clipped by 5 bases and J by 8 bases; unmatched bases: 8. This CDR3 has 14 residues. Those with hyperthyroidism were 18 to 65 years old, newly diagnosed, and ill for under 2 months. Pregnant or lactating patients were excluded, as were those with uncontrolled infection or other autoimmune disease. The receptor's source is a woman between 18 and 29 years old with Graves' hyperthyroidism. The chain joins TRBV7-2 to TRBJ1-3, with 8 bases that match TRBD1. The sequencing input was blood. The CDR3: CASSLGQVGDTIYF. In DNA, the CDR3 is TGTGCCAGCAGCCTGGGACAGGTCGGGGACACCATATATTTT.